Presented here are 8 T cell receptor beta chains from one specimen sequenced in a study of blood T cell repertoires in COVID-19. Here immunoSEQ multiplex PCR was the method, and the copy in TCRdb shows in-frame clones only, minus some. The sample holds approximately 260,000 clones, more than 75% seen once. Sequencing was done on a sample of PBMCs or T cells enriched from blood (not recorded which). These receptors originate from a woman in her 40s with acute COVID-19.

The chain combines TRBV19 with TRBJ2-7; 9 bases fit TRBD2. Unmatched junction bases numbered 7, after V lost 3 bases and J lost 4 bases. Germline CDR1 LNHDA, CDR2 SQIVND (reference sequence). The CDR3 is made up of 15 amino acids. CDR3 sequence reads: CASSMLGGRGYEQYF. CDR3 coding DNA: TGTGCCAGTAGTATGTTAGGCGGGAGGGGATACGAGCAGTACTTC.

The genes are TRBV3-1 (or the pseudogene TRBV3-2) and TRBJ1-2; D gene uncertain. Trimming shortened V by 4 bases and J by 7 bases, and 19 bases separated the two germline ends. This CDR3 has 15 residues. The germline gives CDR1 LGHDT, CDR2 YNNKEL (reference sequence). DNA of the CDR3: TGTGCCAGCAGCCTCGGGGTAATCAGGACTTCTGGCTACACCTTC. Protein product: CASSLGVIRTSGYTF.

The V and J genes are TRBV27 and TRBJ1-1; TRBD1 might be the D (6 bases). V was trimmed by 4 bases and J by 5 bases, leaving 20 bases between them. The CDR3 consists of 16 residues. The V gene's germline CDR1 is MNHEY and CDR2 SMNVEV (reference sequence). CDR3 sequence (DNA): TGTGCCAGCAGTTATCGCGCCGGCACAGGGTGGACTGAAGCTTTCTTT. Translated, it gives CASSYRAGTGWTEAFF.

This chain connects TRBV19 to TRBJ2-1, with D tentatively TRBD2 (7 bases). V lost 5 bases to trimming and J lost 7 bases, with 18 bases between them. This CDR3 has 15 amino acids. Germline V gene lookup returns CDR1 LNHDA and CDR2 SQIVND (reference sequence). This CDR3 is CASSLVGGAGNEQFF. The DNA for the CDR3 is TGTGCCAGTAGTCTCGTGGGGGGGGCCGGGAATGAGCAGTTCTTC. The full variable domain, in which reference TRBV19 and TRBJ2-1 provide the parts outside the CDR3, is DGGITQSPKYLFRKEGQNVTLSCEQNLNHDAMYWYRQDPGQGLRLIYYSQIVNDFQKGDIAEGYSVSREKKESFPLTVTSAQKNPTAFYLCASSLVGGAGNEQFFGPGTRLTVL.

The genes are TRBV5-6 and TRBJ2-2, with 8 bases fitting TRBD1. This CDR3 has 15 residues. The junction had 6 bases not matched to a gene; V was cut back by 6 bases and J by 2 bases. Germline CDR1 SGHDT, CDR2 YYEEEE. The CDR3 DNA is TGTGCCAGCATCCTCGGACAGGGCAACACCGGGGAGCTGTTTTTT. It codes for CASILGQGNTGELFF.

The J gene is TRBJ2-5, the V gene TRBV11-3; D not resolved. Between the trimmed V and J ends, which lost 5 bases and 3 bases, there was a span of 7 bases. This CDR3 spans 12 amino acids. The germline V gene encodes CDR1 SGHNT and CDR2 YENEEA. CDR3 in amino acids: CASSGEEETQYF. As DNA, the CDR3 is TGTGCCAGCAGCGGAGAGGAAGAGACCCAGTACTTC.

CDR3 in DNA: TGTGCCAGCAGCTTTACCCCCCCGGGACTAGCGATCTATGAGCAGTTCTTC. This translates into CASSFTPPGLAIYEQFF. This chain uses TRBV21-1 with TRBJ2-1; the table calls TRBD2, which could not be checked here. TRBV21-1 represents a pseudogene. The CDR3 is 17 residues long.

The J gene is TRBJ1-3, the V gene TRBV11-2, with D perhaps TRBD1 (6 bases). CDR1 SGHAT and CDR2 FQNNGV come from the germline V gene. Trimming cost V 0 bases and J 2 bases, with 11 bases left between them. This CDR3 has 16 amino acids. CDR3 in DNA: TGTGCCAGCAGCTTAGATGCAGGGGCGCCTGGAAACACCATATATTTT. Translated: CASSLDAGAPGNTIYF.